The 8 T cell receptor beta chains in this list originate from one sample, sequenced in a study of CXCR3-negative and CXCR3-positive naive CD8 T cells. Each TRB cDNA library was prepared by 5' RACE (with UMI labels). Using the 5' RACE reads, TCRdb records one entry per CDR3 protein without DNA. The sample table sets out some 66,000 distinct CDR3 sequences. The sample consisted of naive CXCR3- CD8+ T cells from blood. Subset of the sample: CD45RO-CCR7+CD27+CD95- naive CD8+ T cells lacking CXCR3 (TNR3-). These receptors were taken from a human donor in good health. Some clones in this sample may be carry-over from other donors' samples.

This chain links TRBV7-6 with TRBJ2-7; TCRdb's D call, TRBD1, is unchecked because there is no DNA. The CDR3 spans 15 residues. CDR1 is SGHVS, CDR2 FNYEAQ, per germline. CDR3 region: CASSLGGVLGDEQYF.

The chain combines TRBV5-6 with TRBJ2-2; there is no DNA to check the TCRdb D call of TRBD2. This CDR3 is 13 amino acids long. CDR1 is SGHDT, CDR2 YYEEEE, per germline. The chain's CDR3 is CASSAGPSGELFF.

The chain has TRBV7-9 and TRBJ1-6. The CDR3 spans 15 residues. Germline V gene sequence: CDR1 SEHNR, CDR2 FQNEAQ (reference sequence). CDR3 sequence: CASSPSDNINSPLHF.

The chain uses TRBV3-1 and TRBJ2-1; TCRdb lists TRBD2, though no DNA is available to test this call. This CDR3 is built from 16 residues. The germline V gene has CDR1 LGHDT and CDR2 YNNKEL (reference sequence). CDR3 protein: CASSQERSLGFDEQFF.

CDR3 protein: CASSRTSDFGNEQFF. The rearrangement joins TRBV27 to TRBJ2-1; absent DNA, TCRdb's TRBD2 call cannot be checked. This CDR3 has 15 amino acids. Per germline, CDR1 MNHEY and CDR2 SMNVEV (reference sequence).

The chain combines TRBV7-2 with TRBJ2-2; TCRdb reports TRBD1, a call that lacks DNA to check it against. Germline assignment: CDR1 SGHTA and CDR2 FQGNSA. The CDR3 runs 15 residues. The CDR3 protein is CASSPWGHNTGELFF.

V gene TRBV5-1 combines with J gene TRBJ1-1; checking the TCRdb D call of TRBD1 is not possible without DNA. The CDR3 covers 13 residues. In germline, CDR1 is SGHRS, CDR2 YFSETQ. The CDR3 spells CASSLVAQAEAFF. Based on the CDR3 plus reference TRBV5-1 and TRBJ1-1, the full variable domain is KAGVTQTPRYLIKTRGQQVTLSCSPISGHRSVSWYQQTPGQGLQFLFEYFSETQRNKGNFPGRFSGRQFSNSRSEMNVSTLELGDSALYLCASSLVAQAEAFFGQGTRLTVV.

The V and J genes are TRBV12-3 or TRBV12-4 and TRBJ1-3; TCRdb reports TRBD1, a call that lacks DNA to check it against. This CDR3 is 16 amino acids long. CDR3 sequence reads: CASSLSGRTSGNTIYF.